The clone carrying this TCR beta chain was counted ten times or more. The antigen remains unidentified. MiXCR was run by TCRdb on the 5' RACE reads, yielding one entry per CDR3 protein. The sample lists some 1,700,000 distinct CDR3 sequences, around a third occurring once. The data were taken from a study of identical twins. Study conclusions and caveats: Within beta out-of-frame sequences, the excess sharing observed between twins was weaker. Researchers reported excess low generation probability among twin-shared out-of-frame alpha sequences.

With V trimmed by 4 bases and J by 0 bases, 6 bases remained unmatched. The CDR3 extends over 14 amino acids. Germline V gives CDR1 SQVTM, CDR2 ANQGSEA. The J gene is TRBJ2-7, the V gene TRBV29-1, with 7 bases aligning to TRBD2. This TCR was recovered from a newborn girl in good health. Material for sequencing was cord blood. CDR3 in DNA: TGCAGCGTTGGACCGAGCGGGGACTCCTACGAGCAGTACTTC. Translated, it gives CSVGPSGDSYEQYF.